This TCR beta chain was recovered during a study of T cell changes during pregnancy in multiple sclerosis. TCRdb's copy holds only in-frame clones and misses some; the assay was immunoSEQ multiplex PCR. The table records 45,000 to 65,000 clones, nearly 95% of them present only once. V dropped 5 bases and J dropped 2 bases, with 13 bases sitting between them. The germline V gene has CDR1 MNHEY and CDR2 SMNVEV (reference sequence). CDR3 size: 15 residues. The source of this sequence is a female donor with multiple sclerosis, enrolled in a pregnancy study. The rearrangement joins TRBV27 to TRBJ2-1, with D hard to call. The sample was CD8+ T cells from peripheral blood mononuclear cells, taken in the third trimester of pregnancy. CDR3 region: CASSTLPATYNEQFF. The CDR3 bases are TGTGCCAGCAGTACTCTCCCTGCCACCTACAATGAGCAGTTCTTC.